This T cell receptor (beta chain) comes out of a study of spatial heterogeneity in lung cancer. Study in general: Alpha-chain detections were consistently fewer than beta-chain detections among the sequences.

Study-level points and caveats: Expanded tumor TCRs that were ubiquitous appeared in blood more at resection than follow-up.

Individually, TCR cDNA molecules were each labelled with a unique molecular identifier. Each CDR3 protein is one row after TCRdb ran MiXCR on the 5' RACE reads. The sample lists about 85,000 distinct CDR3 sequences, more than 15% occurring once. Only a few counts were recorded for this clonotype. Its target is unknown. Documented time point: sample taken at primary tumor resection. Unsorted whole RNA of tumor, nontumor lung or frozen PBMC was sequenced. The approximately 77 donors had untreated early-stage non-small cell lung cancer. V dropped 5 bases and J dropped 0 bases, with 9 bases sitting between them. This CDR3 has 14 residues. Germline V gives CDR1 SGHVS, CDR2 FQNEAQ.

This chain uses TRBV7-8 with TRBJ2-3; no definite D call. The TCR sequence derives from a male donor with early-stage non-small cell lung cancer. The sequencing used PBMCs, collected at surgery. CDR3 region: CASSPGSSTDTQYF. The CDR3, as DNA: TGTGCCAGCAGCCCGGGTTCTAGCACAGATACGCAGTATTTT.